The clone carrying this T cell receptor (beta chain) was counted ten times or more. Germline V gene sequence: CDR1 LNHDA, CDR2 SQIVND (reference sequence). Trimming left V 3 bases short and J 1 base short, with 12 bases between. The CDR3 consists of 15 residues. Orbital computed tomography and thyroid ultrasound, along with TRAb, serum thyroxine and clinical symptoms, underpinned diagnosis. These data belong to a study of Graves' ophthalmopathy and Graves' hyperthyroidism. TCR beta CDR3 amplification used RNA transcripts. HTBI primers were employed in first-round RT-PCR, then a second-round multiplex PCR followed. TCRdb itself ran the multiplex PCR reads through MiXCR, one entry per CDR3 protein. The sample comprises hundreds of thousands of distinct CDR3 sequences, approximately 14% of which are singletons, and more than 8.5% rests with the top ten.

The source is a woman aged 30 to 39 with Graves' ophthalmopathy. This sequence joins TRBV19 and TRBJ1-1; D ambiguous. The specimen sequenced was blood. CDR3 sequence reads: CASSIEGRRNTEAFF. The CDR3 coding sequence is TGTGCCAGTAGTATTGAAGGGAGGAGGAACACTGAAGCTTTCTTT.